This T cell receptor (beta chain) was profiled in a study of Ad26.COV2.S vaccination and SARS-CoV-2 variants. Sequencing used immunoSEQ multiplex PCR; TCRdb keeps in-frame clones, though not all of them. The sample consists of about 280,000 clones, more than 75% of them appearing once. Per germline, CDR1 SGHAT and CDR2 FQNNGV. This CDR3 is 16 amino acids long. The trim removed 6 bases at V and 8 bases at J, leaving 9 bases unmatched. Whole-study results and caveats: Comparable non-spike TCR breadth was observed in vaccine and placebo recipients.

Described treatment: 19 received Ad26.COV2.S at low or high dose, single or two shots; 5 received placebo; per-sample allocation not given. Specimens were obtained on day 63 following the first vaccine or placebo injection. Regarding this clone: What it binds is not known.

This specimen was peripheral blood, taken in a trial of Ad26.COV2.S vaccine versus placebo. The receptor comes from a person between 18 and 59 years old who received the Ad26.COV2.S COVID-19 vaccine or a placebo. This chain connects TRBV11-2 to TRBJ2-1, with 14 bases matching TRBD2. The CDR3 DNA reads TGTGCCAGCAGTCAGATGACTAGCGGGGGGGCCTATGAGCAGTTCTTC. It translates to CASSQMTSGGAYEQFF.